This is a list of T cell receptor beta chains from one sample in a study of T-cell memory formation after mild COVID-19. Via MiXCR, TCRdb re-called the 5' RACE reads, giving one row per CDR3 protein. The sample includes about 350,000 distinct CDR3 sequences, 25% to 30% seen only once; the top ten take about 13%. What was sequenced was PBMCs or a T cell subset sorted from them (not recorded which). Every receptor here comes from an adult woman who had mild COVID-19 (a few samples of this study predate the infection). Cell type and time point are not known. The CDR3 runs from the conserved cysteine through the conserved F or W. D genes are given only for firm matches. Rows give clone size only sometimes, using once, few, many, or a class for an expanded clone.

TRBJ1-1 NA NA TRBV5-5 TGTGCCAGCAGCTTGGAGTCACAGGGATATGTTTTCTTT CASSLESQGYVFF
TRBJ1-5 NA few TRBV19 TGTGCCAGTAGTATTGGAGGGTACAGCAATCAGCCCCAGCATTTT CASSIGGYSNQPQHF
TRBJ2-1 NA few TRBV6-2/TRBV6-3 TGTGCCAGCAGTTACACACCGGCAGGGTCGTACGATGAGCAGTTCTTC CASSYTPAGSYDEQFF
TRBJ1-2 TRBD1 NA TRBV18 TGTGCCAGCTCATCTGGACAGGGGGACTTCTATGGCTACACCTTC CASSSGQGDFYGYTF
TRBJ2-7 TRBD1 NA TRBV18 TGTGCCAGCTCACCACCAGGGGGCGCGGTCTACGAGCAGTACTTC CASSPPGGAVYEQYF
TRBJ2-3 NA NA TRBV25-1 TGTGCCAGCAGTGACCAAAGGGCGGATACGCAGTATTTT CASSDQRADTQYF
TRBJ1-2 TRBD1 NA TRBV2 TGTGCCAGCAGTCTCGGGACAGGGGCCGTAAAAGATGGCTACACCTTC CASSLGTGAVKDGYTF
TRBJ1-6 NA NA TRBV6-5 TGTGCCAGCAGTCCCCAGGGAGGGAATTCACCCCTCCACTTT CASSPQGGNSPLHF
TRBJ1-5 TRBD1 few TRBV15 TGTGCCACCAGCAGGGACAGGATCAATAGCAATCAGCCCCAGCATTTT CATSRDRINSNQPQHF
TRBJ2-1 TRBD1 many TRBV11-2 TGTGCCAGCAGCCCGAGGGGAAACAGGGGAGCGAGTGAGCAGTTCTTC CASSPRGNRGASEQFF
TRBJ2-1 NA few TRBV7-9 TGTGCCAGCAGCTCGGGGCCTGCGGAGCAGTTCTTC CASSSGPAEQFF
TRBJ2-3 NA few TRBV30 TGTGCCTGGATCATTCGGGGAGATACGCAGTATTTT CAWIIRGDTQYF